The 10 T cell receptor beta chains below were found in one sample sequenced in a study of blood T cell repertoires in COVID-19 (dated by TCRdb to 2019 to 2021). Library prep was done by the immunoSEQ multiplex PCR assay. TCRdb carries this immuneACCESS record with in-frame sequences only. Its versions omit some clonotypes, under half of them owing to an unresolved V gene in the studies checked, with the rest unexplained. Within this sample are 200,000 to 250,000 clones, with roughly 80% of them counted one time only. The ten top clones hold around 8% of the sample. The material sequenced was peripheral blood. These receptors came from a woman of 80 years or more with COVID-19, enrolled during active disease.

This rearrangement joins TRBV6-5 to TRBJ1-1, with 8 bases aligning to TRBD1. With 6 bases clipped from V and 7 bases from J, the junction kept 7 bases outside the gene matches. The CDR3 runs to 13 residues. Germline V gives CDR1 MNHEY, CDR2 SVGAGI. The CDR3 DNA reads TGTGCCAGCAGCCCCGGACAGGGTTATGAAGCTTTCTTT. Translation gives CASSPGQGYEAFF.

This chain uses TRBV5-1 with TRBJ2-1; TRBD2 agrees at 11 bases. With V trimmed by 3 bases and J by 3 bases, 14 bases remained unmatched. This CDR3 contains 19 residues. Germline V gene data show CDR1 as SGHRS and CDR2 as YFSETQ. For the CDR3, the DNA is TGCGCCAGCAGCTCCGGGACAGGCTTCACTAGCGGGAGCTACAATGAGCAGTTCTTC. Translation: CASSSGTGFTSGSYNEQFF. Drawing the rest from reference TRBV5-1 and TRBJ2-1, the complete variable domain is KAGVTQTPRYLIKTRGQQVTLSCSPISGHRSVSWYQQTPGQGLQFLFEYFSETQRNKGNFPGRFSGRQFSNSRSEMNVSTLELGDSALYLCASSSGTGFTSGSYNEQFFGPGTRLTVL.

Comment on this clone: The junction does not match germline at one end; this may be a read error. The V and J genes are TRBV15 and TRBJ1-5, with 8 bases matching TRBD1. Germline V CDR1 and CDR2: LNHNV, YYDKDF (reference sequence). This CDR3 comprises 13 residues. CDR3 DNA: TGTGCCACCAGCAGAGGGGGGACAGGCGGCCGTAGTTTT. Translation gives CATSRGGTGGRSF.

In DNA form, the CDR3 reads TGTGCCAGCAGCCAATACGGACAGGGTCAAAACATTCAGTACTTC. Protein sequence: CASSQYGQGQNIQYF. The chain is built from TRBV16 and TRBJ2-4, with 8 bases identical to TRBD1. Trimming took 1 base from V and 5 from J; bases not matched to a gene: 4. This CDR3 has 15 amino acids. Germline V gene sequence: CDR1 KGHSY, CDR2 FQNENV.

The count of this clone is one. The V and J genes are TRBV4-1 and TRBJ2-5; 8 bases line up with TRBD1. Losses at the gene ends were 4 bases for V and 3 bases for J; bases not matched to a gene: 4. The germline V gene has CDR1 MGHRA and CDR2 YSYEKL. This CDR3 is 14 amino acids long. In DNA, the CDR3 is TGCGCCAGCAGCCGCCCGGACAGGGAAGAGACCCAGTACTTC. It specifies CASSRPDREETQYF.

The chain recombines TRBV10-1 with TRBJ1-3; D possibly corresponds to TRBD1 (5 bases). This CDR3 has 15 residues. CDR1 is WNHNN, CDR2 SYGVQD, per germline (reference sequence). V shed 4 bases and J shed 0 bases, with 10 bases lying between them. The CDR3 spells CASSGGRDSGNTIYF. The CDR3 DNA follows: TGCGCCAGCAGTGGTGGCAGGGACTCTGGAAACACCATATATTTT.

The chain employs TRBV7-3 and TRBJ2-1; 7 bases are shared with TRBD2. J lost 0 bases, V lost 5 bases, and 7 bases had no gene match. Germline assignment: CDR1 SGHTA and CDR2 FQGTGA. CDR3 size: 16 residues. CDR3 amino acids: CASSEGGGSSYNEQFF. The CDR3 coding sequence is TGTGCCAGCAGCGAGGGCGGGGGTTCCTCCTACAATGAGCAGTTCTTC.

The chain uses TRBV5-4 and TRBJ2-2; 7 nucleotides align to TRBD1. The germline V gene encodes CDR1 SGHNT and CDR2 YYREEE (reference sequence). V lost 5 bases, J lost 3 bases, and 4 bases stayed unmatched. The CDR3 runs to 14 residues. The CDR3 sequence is CASREGTDTGELFF. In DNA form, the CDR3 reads TGTGCCAGCAGGGAAGGGACAGACACCGGGGAGCTGTTTTTT. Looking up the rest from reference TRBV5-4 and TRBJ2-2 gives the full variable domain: ETGVTQSPTHLIKTRGQQVTLRCSSQSGHNTVSWYQQALGQGPQFIFQYYREEENGRGNFPPRFSGLQFPNYSSELNVNALELDDSALYLCASREGTDTGELFFGEGSRLTVL.

CDR3 nucleotides: TGTGCCAGCAGGGGTAGGGGAAATGAAAAACTGTTTTTT. Protein: CASRGRGNEKLFF. The chain is built from TRBV6-5 and TRBJ1-4; possibly TRBD1 for D (5 bases). V was cut by 6 bases and J by 5 bases, with 10 bases left in between. Germline V gene lookup returns CDR1 MNHEY and CDR2 SVGAGI. This CDR3 is built from 13 residues.

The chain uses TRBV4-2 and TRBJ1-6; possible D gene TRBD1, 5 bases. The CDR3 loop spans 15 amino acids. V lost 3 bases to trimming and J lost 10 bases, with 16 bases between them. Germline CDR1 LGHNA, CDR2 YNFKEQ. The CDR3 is CASSQETGVGSPLHF. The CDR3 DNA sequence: TGTGCCAGCAGCCAGGAGACGGGGGTAGGATCACCCCTCCACTTT.